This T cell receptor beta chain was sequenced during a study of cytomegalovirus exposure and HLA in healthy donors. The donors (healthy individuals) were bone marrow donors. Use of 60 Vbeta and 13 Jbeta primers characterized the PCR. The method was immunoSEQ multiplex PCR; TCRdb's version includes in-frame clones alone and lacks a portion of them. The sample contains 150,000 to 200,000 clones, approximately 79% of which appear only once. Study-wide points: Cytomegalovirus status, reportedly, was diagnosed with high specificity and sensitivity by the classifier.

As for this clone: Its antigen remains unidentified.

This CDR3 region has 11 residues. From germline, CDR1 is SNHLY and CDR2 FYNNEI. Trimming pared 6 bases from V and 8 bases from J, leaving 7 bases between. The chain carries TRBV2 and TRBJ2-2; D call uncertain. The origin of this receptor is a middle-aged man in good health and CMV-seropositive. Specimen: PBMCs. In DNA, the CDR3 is TGTGCCAGCAGCGGTTCGGGGGAGCTGTTTTTT. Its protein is CASSGSGELFF.